The 15 T cell receptor beta chains given below trace back to one sample, sequenced in a study of T cells in Graves' hyperthyroidism and ophthalmopathy (dated by TCRdb to about 2019). Libraries were constructed by multiplex PCR. Instrument used: Illumina HiSeq 2000. The TCR beta CDR3 regions were amplified from RNA transcripts. For the first round of RT-PCR on the TCR CDR3, the HTBI primer set was used together with the Qiagen OneStep RT-PCR kit. In-frame beta chains were kept once TCRdb had trimmed the public reads at Q25 with fastp and called clones with MiXCR. Each CDR3 protein appears once, grouped with its most common genes and DNA. This sample holds around 270,000 distinct CDR3 sequences; roughly 18% were observed only once. Jointly, the top ten make up less than 45% of the sample. Sequenced material: blood. The receptors were gathered from a middle-aged man with Graves' ophthalmopathy.

This clonotype was seen more than once but under ten times. V and J are TRBV15 and TRBJ2-7, with D maybe TRBD1 (5 bases). Trimming cost V 0 bases and J 3 bases, with 15 bases left between them. Germline V gene data show CDR1 as LNHNV and CDR2 as YYDKDF (reference sequence). There are 16 residues in the CDR3. The CDR3 DNA sequence: TGTGCCACCAGCAGAGATCCAGGGTTGTTATTCTACGAGCAGTACTTC. Amino acid sequence: CATSRDPGLLFYEQYF.

This clonotype was picked up a small number of times. The genes are TRBV6-1 and TRBJ1-2, with D hard to call. V shed 10 bases and J shed 2 bases, with 17 bases lying between them. The CDR3 consists of 14 residues. Germline lookup yields CDR1 MNHNS and CDR2 SASEGT. The CDR3 nucleotides read TGTGCCACCCGTCAAGTTTTCCTGAACTATGGCTACACCTTC. It yields the protein CATRQVFLNYGYTF.

J is TRBJ1-5 and V is TRBV19; D might be TRBD1 (5 bases). CDR1 is LNHDA, CDR2 SQIVND, per germline (reference sequence). V was clipped by 7 bases and J by 3 bases, with 13 bases between them. This CDR3 has 14 amino acids. The CDR3 sequence is CASTGTGDNQPQHF. The CDR3 DNA reads as TGTGCCAGTACGGGGACGGGAGACAATCAGCCCCAGCATTTT.

In its sample, this clonotype was seen once. The junction departs from the called germline gene at one end, perhaps through a read error. The chain carries TRBV6-1 and TRBJ2-3; D perhaps matches TRBD2 (5 bases). The CDR3 sequence is 16 residues long. Germline assignment: CDR1 MNHNS and CDR2 SASEGT. The CDR3 here is CASNTNSAASTDTLYF. The DNA of the CDR3 is TGTGCCAGCAATACAAATAGCGCCGCTAGCACAGATACGCTGTATTTT.

A few counts support this clonotype. The CDR3 bases are TGTGCCAGCAGCCCCGACATGGCCACCGGGGAGCTGTTTTTT. Translating it yields CASSPDMATGELFF. This chain uses TRBV5-4 with TRBJ2-2; D unresolved. Germline V CDR1 and CDR2: SGHNT, YYREEE (reference sequence). CDR3 length equals 14 residues. With 4 bases removed from V and 4 bases from J, the gap between germline ends came to 11 bases. The full variable domain, its missing parts supplied by reference TRBV5-4 and TRBJ2-2, is ETGVTQSPTHLIKTRGQQVTLRCSSQSGHNTVSWYQQALGQGPQFIFQYYREEENGRGNFPPRFSGLQFPNYSSELNVNALELDDSALYLCASSPDMATGELFFGEGSRLTVL.

This clonotype was picked up a small number of times. J is TRBJ1-2 and V is TRBV20-1; maybe TRBD1 (6 bases). CDR3 length: 13 residues. V was shortened by 5 bases and J by 2 bases, with 12 bases between the two germline ends. In germline, CDR1 is DFQATT, CDR2 SNEGSKA (reference sequence). Here the CDR3 reads CSAAPQGNYGYTF. In DNA form, the CDR3 reads TGCAGTGCTGCACCACAGGGAAACTATGGCTACACCTTC.

This clonotype has a count of ten or more. This chain connects TRBV7-9 to TRBJ2-2; D gene uncertain. Deletions cut 0 bases from V and 6 bases from J, with 8 bases between. The CDR3 sequence is 14 residues long. CDR1 is SEHNR and CDR2 is FQNEAQ in the germline V gene (reference sequence). CDR3 in DNA: TGTGCCAGCAGCTTAGCGCATTGGGCCGGGGAGCTGTTTTTT. Protein product: CASSLAHWAGELFF.

CDR3 sequence reads: CSARTSGDIQYF. The CDR3, as DNA: TGCAGTGCACGGACTAGTGGTGACATTCAGTACTTC. V is TRBV20-1 and J is TRBJ2-4; 7 positions match TRBD2. After removal of 6 bases from V and 8 bases from J, the junction contained 7 bases not matched to a gene. The CDR3 has 12 residues. The germline V gene encodes CDR1 DFQATT and CDR2 SNEGSKA (reference sequence).

The rearrangement uses TRBV11-2 and TRBJ1-2; D gene unclear. The germline V gene encodes CDR1 SGHAT and CDR2 FQNNGV. With 0 bases removed from V and 6 bases from J, the gap between germline ends came to 11 bases. The CDR3 loop spans 14 amino acids. The CDR3 loop is CASSLDQGGNGYTF. CDR3 nucleotides: TGTGCCAGCAGCTTAGATCAAGGCGGGAATGGCTACACCTTC.

This clonotype showed up many times. The genes are TRBV30 and TRBJ2-3; TRBD2 aligns across 9 bases. Germline values: CDR1 GTSNPN, CDR2 SVGIG (reference sequence). CDR3 length equals 14 residues. J gave up 1 base and V 5 bases, and 4 bases lay outside the gene matches. Here the CDR3 reads CAWEAGGGTDTQYF. The CDR3 DNA follows: TGTGCCTGGGAAGCGGGAGGAGGCACAGATACGCAGTATTTT.

The gene calls are TRBV20-1 and TRBJ1-3; 8 bases map to TRBD1. J gave up 0 bases and V 6 bases, and 4 bases lay outside the gene matches. The CDR3 covers 14 residues. Germline CDR1 reads DFQATT; CDR2 reads SNEGSKA (reference sequence). The CDR3 DNA reads as TGCAGTGCCCGACAGGGGCTCTCTGGAAACACCATATATTTT. Translation: CSARQGLSGNTIYF.

This clonotype was seen a handful of times. V usage is TRBV5-1 and J usage is TRBJ2-7, with D unresolved. V lost 0 bases and J 3 bases, leaving 10 bases between the germline ends. Per the germline V gene, CDR1 is SGHRS and CDR2 is YFSETQ. The CDR3 extends over 14 amino acids. CDR3 region: CASSLEGSYYEQYF. For the CDR3, the DNA is TGCGCCAGCAGCTTGGAAGGTTCCTACTACGAGCAGTACTTC.

This clonotype was recorded a few times. V and J are TRBV20-1 and TRBJ2-3, with TRBD1 as a possible D gene (5 bases). Germline CDR1 reads DFQATT; CDR2 reads SNEGSKA (reference sequence). V was shortened by 6 bases and J by 7 bases, with 17 bases between the two germline ends. The CDR3 covers 13 residues. CDR3 in amino acids: CSAVAGSANTQYF. Here the CDR3 DNA reads TGCAGTGCCGTGGCAGGGTCCGCCAATACGCAGTATTTT.

This clonotype was seen repeatedly, ten times or more. The chain combines TRBV12-3 or TRBV12-4 with TRBJ1-1; perhaps TRBD1 as D (5 bases). The CDR3 spans 13 residues. Trimming took off 7 bases at V and 1 base at J, with 10 bases between the two ends. In nucleotides, the CDR3 is TGTGCCAGCAAGGGCGGGGGGAACACTGAAGCTTTCTTT. Encoded protein: CASKGGGNTEAFF.

This clonotype appeared a single time. The chain carries TRBV11-2 and TRBJ2-1; 12 bases are a match to TRBD2. The CDR3 loop spans 18 amino acids. The junction had 5 bases not matched to a gene; V was cut back by 2 bases and J by 0 bases. Germline loops: CDR1 SGHAT, CDR2 FQNNGV. CDR3 residues: CASSLLAGGGCSYNEQFF. The CDR3 coding sequence is TGTGCCAGCAGCTTACTAGCGGGAGGGGGGTGCTCCTACAATGAGCAGTTCTTC.